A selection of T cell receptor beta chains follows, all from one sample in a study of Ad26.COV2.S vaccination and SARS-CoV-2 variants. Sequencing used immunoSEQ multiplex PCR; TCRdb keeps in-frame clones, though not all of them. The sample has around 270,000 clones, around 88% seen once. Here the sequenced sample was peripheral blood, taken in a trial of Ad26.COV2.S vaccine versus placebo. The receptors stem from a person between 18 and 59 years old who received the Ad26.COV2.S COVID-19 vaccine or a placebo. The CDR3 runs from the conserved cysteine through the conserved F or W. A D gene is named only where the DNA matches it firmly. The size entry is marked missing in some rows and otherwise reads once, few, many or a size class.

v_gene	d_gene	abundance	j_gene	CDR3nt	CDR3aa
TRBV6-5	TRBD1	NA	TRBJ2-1	TGTGCCAGCAGCTTGGACAGGTACAATGAGCAGTTCTTC	CASSLDRYNEQFF
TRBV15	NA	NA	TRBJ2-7	TGTGCCACCAGCAGAGGGGAGATTACCTACGAGCAGTACTTC	CATSRGEITYEQYF
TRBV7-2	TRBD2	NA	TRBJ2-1	TGTGCCAGCAGCTCCTACTTAGGATTAGCGGGGAGAGAGCAGTTCTTC	CASSSYLGLAGREQFF
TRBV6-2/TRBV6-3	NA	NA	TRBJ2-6	TGTGCCAGCAGTTACTCAGGGAGGACATTAAGTGGGGCCAACGTCCTGACTTTC	CASSYSGRTLSGANVLTF
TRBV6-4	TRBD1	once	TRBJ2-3	TGTGCCAGCAGTGACTCTCCGGGACAGGGGGTCAGAGATACGCAGTATTTT	CASSDSPGQGVRDTQYF
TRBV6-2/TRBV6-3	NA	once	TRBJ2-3	TGTGCCAGCAGTTACTCGGAAGGGCCCTATGCGCAGTATTTT	CASSYSEGPYAQYF
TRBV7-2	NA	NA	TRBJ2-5	TGTGCCAGCAGCTTAGGGAGGAAGACCCAGTACTTC	CASSLGRKTQYF
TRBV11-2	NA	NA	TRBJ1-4	TGTGCCAGCAGTCATCTTAATGAAAAACTGTTTTTT	CASSHLNEKLFF
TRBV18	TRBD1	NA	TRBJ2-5	TGTGCCAGCTCAGCACTGGGGACAGGCGAGACCCAGTACTTC	CASSALGTGETQYF
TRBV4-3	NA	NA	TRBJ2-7	TGCGCCAGCAGCCAAGGTTGGTCAACCTACGAGCAGTACTTC	CASSQGWSTYEQYF
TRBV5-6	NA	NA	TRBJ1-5	TGTGCCAGCAGCTTGGCCACTTTTGTGGGGGCAGGGAATCAGCCCCAGCATTTT	CASSLATFVGAGNQPQHF
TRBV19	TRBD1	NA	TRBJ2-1	TGTGCCAGTAGTATGGACAGGGGAAGGGAGCAGTTCTTC	CASSMDRGREQFF
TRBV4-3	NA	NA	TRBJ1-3	TGCGCCAGCAGCCAGGGCACCACGGGGCGAAACACCATATATTTT	CASSQGTTGRNTIYF
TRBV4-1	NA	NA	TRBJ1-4	TGCGCCAGCAGCCAAACCTGGGAGACGGGAAAACTGTTTTTT	CASSQTWETGKLFF
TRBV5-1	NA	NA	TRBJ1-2	TGCGCCAGCAGCTTCTCAGGGACTAACTATGGCTACACCTTC	CASSFSGTNYGYTF
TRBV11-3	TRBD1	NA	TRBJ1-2	TGTGCCAGCAGCCCTCGAGGGGGCCAACCTAACTATGGCTACACCTTC	CASSPRGGQPNYGYTF
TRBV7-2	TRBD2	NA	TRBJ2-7	TGTGCCAGCAGCGCGTCGACTAGCGGATTGAACGAGCAGTACTTC	CASSASTSGLNEQYF
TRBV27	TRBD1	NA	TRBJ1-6	TGTGCCAGCAGTCCACTGACAGGGAATTCACCCCTCCACTTT	CASSPLTGNSPLHF
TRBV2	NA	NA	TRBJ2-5	TGTGCCAGCAGTGAGACGGGAGAGGAAGAGACCCAGTACTTC	CASSETGEEETQYF
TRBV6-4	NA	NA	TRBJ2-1	TGTGCCAGCAGTGACGGCGGAGGGGTCTCCTACAATGAGCAGTTCTTC	CASSDGGGVSYNEQFF
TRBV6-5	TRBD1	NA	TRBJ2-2	TGTGCCAGCAGTTACGACAGGGGGAACACCGGGGAGCTGTTTTTT	CASSYDRGNTGELFF
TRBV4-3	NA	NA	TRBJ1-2	TGCGCCAGCAGCCAAGAGGCGACCTATGGCTACACCTTC	CASSQEATYGYTF
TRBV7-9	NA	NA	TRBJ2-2	TGTGCCAGCAGCTTACGGACTTATTGGCTGGGTGGCACCGGGGAGCTGTTTTTT	CASSLRTYWLGGTGELFF
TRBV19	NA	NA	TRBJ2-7	TGTGCCAGTCGGATAAAAGGGGGCTACGAGCAGTACTTC	CASRIKGGYEQYF
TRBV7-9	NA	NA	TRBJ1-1	TGTGCCAGCAGCGCCGTGGAGGCCAACACTGAAGCTTTCTTT	CASSAVEANTEAFF
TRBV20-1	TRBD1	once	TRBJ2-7	TGCAGTGCTAGTCGGACAGGGCTTGCCTACGAGCAGTACTTC	CSASRTGLAYEQYF
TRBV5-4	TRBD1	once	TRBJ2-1	TGTGCCAGCAGCTACCGCGAGGGGGCGTACAATGAGCAGTTCTTC	CASSYREGAYNEQFF
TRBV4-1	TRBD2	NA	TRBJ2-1	TGCGCCAGCAGCCAACAAAGCGGGAGTTTACTCGAGCAGTTCTTC	CASSQQSGSLLEQFF
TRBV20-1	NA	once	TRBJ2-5	TGCAGTGCTAGACACCAAGAGACCCAGTACTTC	CSARHQETQYF
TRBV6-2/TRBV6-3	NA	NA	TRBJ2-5	TGTGCCAGCAGTTACCCGACACGGGGGCAAGAGACCCAGTACTTC	CASSYPTRGQETQYF
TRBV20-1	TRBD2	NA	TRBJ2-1	TGCAGTGCTAGTCCGGGACTAGTAACCTACAATGAGCAGTTCTTC	CSASPGLVTYNEQFF
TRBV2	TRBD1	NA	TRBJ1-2	TGTGCCAGCACCACAAGGAGACAACAGGGGTATGGCTACACCTTC	CASTTRRQQGYGYTF
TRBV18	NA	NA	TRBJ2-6	TGTGCCAGCTCACCACAGGGTTCTGGGGCCAACGTCCTGACTTTC	CASSPQGSGANVLTF
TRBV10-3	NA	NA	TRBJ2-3	TGTGCCATCAGTTCTGCTGCCGACCCAGGCACAGATACGCAGTATTTT	CAISSAADPGTDTQYF
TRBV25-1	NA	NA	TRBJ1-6	TGTGCCAGCAGTGTCAGCCTAGGGAATTCACCCCTCCACTTT	CASSVSLGNSPLHF
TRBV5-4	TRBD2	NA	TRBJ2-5	TGTGCCAGCGGAAGCGGGGGGACCTTCCAGGAGACCCAGTACTTC	CASGSGGTFQETQYF
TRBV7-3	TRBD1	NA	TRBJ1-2	TGTGCCAGCAGCTCCACAGGGACAGGGTTTCACGGCTACACCTTC	CASSSTGTGFHGYTF
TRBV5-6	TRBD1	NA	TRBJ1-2	TGTGCCAGCAGCTTGGGACAGGGCTTGTTCTATGGCTACACCTTC	CASSLGQGLFYGYTF
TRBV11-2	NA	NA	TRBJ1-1	TGTGCCAGCAGCTTAGGAACAGCCCACACTGAAGCTTTCTTT	CASSLGTAHTEAFF
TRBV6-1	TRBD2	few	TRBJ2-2	TGTGCCAGCAGTGAAGAACTAGCGGGGGCCGGGGAGCTGTTTTTT	CASSEELAGAGELFF
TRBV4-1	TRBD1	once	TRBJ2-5	TGCGCCAGCAGCCAAGCGGGGACAGGGGATTCAGAGACCCAGTACTTC	CASSQAGTGDSETQYF
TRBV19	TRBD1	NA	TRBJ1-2	TGTGCCAGTAGTAGGGCGGACAGGAGAAATGGCTACACCTTC	CASSRADRRNGYTF
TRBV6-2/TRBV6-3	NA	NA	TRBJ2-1	TGTGCCAGCAGTTCCCGTACCCGCTCCTACAATGAGCAGTTCTTC	CASSSRTRSYNEQFF
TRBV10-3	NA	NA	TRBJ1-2	TGTGCCATCAGTTCCTCCATCGAAAGCGGCTACACCTTC	CAISSSIESGYTF